These 26 T cell receptor beta chains came from one sample sequenced in a study of technical replicates of blood from a few donors (dated 2017 in TCRdb). Libraries were prepared through the immunoSEQ multiplex PCR assay. TCRdb carries this immuneACCESS record with in-frame sequences only. Its versions omit some clonotypes, under half of them owing to an unresolved V gene in the studies checked, with the rest unexplained. The sample contains more than 65,000 clones, approximately 91% of them found a single time. 0.3% to 0.45% of the sample is held by the ten biggest clonotypes. Specimen: T cells isolated from PBMCs. The receptors shown here come from a human donor in good health.

V gene TRBV9 combines with J gene TRBJ1-3; no clear D gene. The CDR3 extends over 14 amino acids. Trimming removed 3 bases at V and 1 base at J, with 8 bases between. Germline values: CDR1 SGDLS, CDR2 YYNGEE. The chain's CDR3 is CASSGGESGNTIYF. The CDR3, as DNA: TGTGCCAGCAGCGGAGGTGAATCTGGAAACACCATATATTTT.

The rearrangement links TRBV30 to TRBJ2-7; D remains unclear. This CDR3 has 14 residues. V was trimmed by 5 bases and J by 4 bases, leaving 18 bases between them. CDR1 and CDR2 (germline): GTSNPN, SVGIG (reference sequence). The CDR3 reads CAWQPDSNLYEQYF. DNA for the CDR3: TGTGCCTGGCAGCCCGACTCTAATCTATACGAGCAGTACTTC.

As regards this clone: The junction and the germline gene differ at one end; a read error may be behind it. The V call is TRBV27, the J call TRBJ1-4; TRBD1 matches at 9 bases. Germline V gives CDR1 MNHEY, CDR2 SMNVEV (reference sequence). The length of the CDR3 is 13 residues. CDR3: CASSLIPGDRETF. DNA for the CDR3: TGTGCCAGCAGTTTAATTCCCGGGGACAGGGAGACTTTT.

The chain couples TRBV2 to TRBJ2-1; 9 nucleotides line up with TRBD2. This CDR3 has 14 amino acids. The V segment lost 0 bases and the J segment 8 bases; nucleotides outside the gene matches: 2. Germline V lookup: CDR1 SNHLY, CDR2 FYNNEI. The CDR3 region is CASSEASGRYEQFF. DNA for the CDR3: TGTGCCAGCAGTGAAGCTAGCGGGAGATATGAGCAGTTCTTC.

This clone was counted once. V usage is TRBV25-1 and J usage is TRBJ1-4; D possibly corresponds to TRBD1 (6 bases). This CDR3 is 15 amino acids long. Trimming took off 3 bases at V and 8 bases at J, with 16 bases between the two ends. CDR1 is MGHDK and CDR2 is SYGVNS in the germline V gene. As DNA, the CDR3 is TGTGCCAGCAGTGAGGGTAGAGGACAGCGAGAAAAACTGTTTTTT. Protein: CASSEGRGQREKLFF.

The CDR3 is CASGGTGSYEQYF. For the CDR3, the DNA is TGTGCTAGTGGGGGGACTGGATCCTACGAGCAGTACTTC. The chain combines TRBV6-5 with TRBJ2-7; tentatively, D is TRBD2 (6 bases). Germline loops: CDR1 MNHEY, CDR2 SVGAGI. This CDR3 has 13 amino acids.

The J gene is TRBJ1-1, the V gene TRBV15; the D gene is possibly TRBD1 (5 bases). The CDR3 sequence is 13 residues long. V was pared by 8 bases and J by 4 bases, with 14 bases between. Germline values: CDR1 LNHNV, CDR2 YYDKDF (reference sequence). The CDR3 loop is CATLLTASTEAFF. The CDR3 DNA reads TGTGCCACCTTACTGACAGCGTCCACTGAAGCTTTCTTT.

The rearrangement joins TRBV5-6 to TRBJ2-1; 10 bases match TRBD1. The CDR3 loop spans 16 amino acids. Germline CDR1 SGHDT, CDR2 YYEEEE. With V trimmed by 3 bases and J by 8 bases, 11 bases remained unmatched. The CDR3 bases are TGTGCCAGCAGCTCCTATGGGACAGGGGAGTGGGATGAGCAGTTCTTC. It specifies CASSSYGTGEWDEQFF.

This sequence joins TRBV30 and TRBJ1-2, with D unclear. Germline V lookup: CDR1 GTSNPN, CDR2 SVGIG (reference sequence). V lost 3 bases and J 0 bases, leaving 8 bases between the germline ends. The CDR3 runs to 13 residues. The CDR3 bases are TGTGCCTGGAGCGAGGGAGCTAACTATGGCTACACCTTC. It yields the protein CAWSEGANYGYTF.

CDR3 nucleotide sequence: TGTGCCAGCAGTGCAAAGGGGGGGTACGAGCAGTACTTC. This sequence encodes CASSAKGGYEQYF. The genes are TRBV2 and TRBJ2-7, with D maybe TRBD2 (7 bases). Germline CDR1 reads SNHLY; CDR2 reads FYNNEI. This CDR3 is 13 amino acids long. Deletions cut 4 bases from V and 4 bases from J, with 11 bases between.

The chain recombines TRBV7-9 with TRBJ1-5, with 10 bases aligning to TRBD1. The germline V gene encodes CDR1 SEHNR and CDR2 FQNEAQ (reference sequence). The V gene end was trimmed by 5 bases and the J gene end by 6 bases; junction bases not matched to a gene: 7. CDR3 length: 15 amino acids. CDR3: CASSPETGGGQPQHF. DNA of the CDR3: TGTGCCAGCAGCCCCGAGACAGGGGGCGGTCAGCCCCAGCATTTT.

The rearrangement joins TRBV29-1 to TRBJ2-7; tentative D call: TRBD2 (6 bases). This CDR3 contains 13 residues. V dropped 6 bases and J dropped 2 bases, with 14 bases sitting between them. The V gene's germline CDR1 is SQVTM and CDR2 ANQGSEA. The chain's CDR3 is CSVGGGTTYEQYF. DNA for the CDR3: TGCAGCGTGGGGGGTGGTACTACCTACGAGCAGTACTTC.

The rearrangement joins TRBV6-4 to TRBJ1-2; no clear D. V lost 5 bases, J lost 4 bases, and 14 bases lay in between. This CDR3 region has 14 residues. Germline V gene data show CDR1 as MRHNA and CDR2 as SNTAGT. The CDR3 nucleotides are TGTGCCAGCAGTCCCTCTGTCCCGGGCTATGGCTACACCTTC. Translating it yields CASSPSVPGYGYTF.

This clone has just one count. This chain connects TRBV7-8 to TRBJ2-3, with D tentatively TRBD2 (5 bases). Between the trimmed V and J ends, which lost 1 base and 7 bases, there was a span of 12 bases. Germline CDR1 reads SGHVS; CDR2 reads FQNEAQ. This CDR3 spans 14 amino acids. CDR3 DNA: TGTGCCAGCAGCTTAGAGCCTAGCAGATATACGCAGTATTTT. Residues: CASSLEPSRYTQYF.

The CDR3 protein is CARIQGYTEAFF. DNA for the CDR3: TGTGCCAGGATACAGGGGTACACTGAAGCTTTCTTT. V and J are TRBV2 and TRBJ1-1; 7 bases align to TRBD1. V was clipped by 9 bases and J by 3 bases; unmatched bases: 4. Germline V gene sequence: CDR1 SNHLY, CDR2 FYNNEI. The CDR3 covers 12 residues.

The gene calls are TRBV10-3 and TRBJ1-1, with 10 bases aligning to TRBD1. After removal of 4 bases from V and 1 base from J, the junction contained 3 bases not matched to a gene. CDR1 and CDR2 (germline): ENHRY, SYGVKD. The CDR3 spans 15 residues. The CDR3 nucleotides read TGTGCCATCAGTGTAGGACAGGGGGAGAACACTGAAGCTTTCTTT. It yields the protein CAISVGQGENTEAFF.

The genes are TRBV11-3 and TRBJ2-5, with TRBD2 matching 12 bases. V shed 5 bases and J 1 base; nucleotides not matched to a gene: 5. This CDR3 spans 16 amino acids. Germline V CDR1 and CDR2: SGHNT, YENEEA. CDR3 nucleotides: TGTGCCAGCAGCCCTCGACTAGCGGGAGCCCAAGAGACCCAGTACTTC. Residues: CASSPRLAGAQETQYF.

The V gene is TRBV30, the J gene TRBJ2-1; D gene unclear. The CDR3 runs to 11 residues. Germline CDR1 GTSNPN, CDR2 SVGIG (reference sequence). Trimming took 2 bases from V and 5 from J, leaving 4 bases between them. The CDR3 bases are TGTGCCTGGAGTCGGGACAATGAGCAGTTCTTC. Protein product: CAWSRDNEQFF.

The chain carries TRBV4-3 and TRBJ1-1; 8 bases map to TRBD1. Germline V gene data show CDR1 as LGHNA and CDR2 as YSLEER. The CDR3 is made up of 18 amino acids. V shed 4 bases and J 2 bases; nucleotides not matched to a gene: 15. The DNA of the CDR3 is TGCGCCAGCAGCCTAAGGGCTCCGGGACAGGTGTTTAACACTGAAGCTTTCTTT. Translation: CASSLRAPGQVFNTEAFF.

The V call is TRBV28, the J call TRBJ1-1, with a weak D call TRBD1 (5 bases). CDR1 and CDR2 from the germline V gene are MDHEN and SYDVKM. Trimming took off 8 bases at V and 6 bases at J, with 25 bases between the two ends. The CDR3 loop spans 16 amino acids. The CDR3 region is CASSSPRGRELSEAFF. The CDR3 DNA sequence: TGTGCCAGCTCCTCCCCGCGGGGCAGGGAATTGTCTGAAGCTTTCTTT.

This clone appeared a single time. This sequence joins TRBV7-2 and TRBJ1-1; possibly TRBD1 for D (5 bases). Trimming cost V 0 bases and J 1 base, with 6 bases left between them. This CDR3 is 14 amino acids long. Germline V gives CDR1 SGHTA, CDR2 FQGNSA. The CDR3 nucleotides are TGTGCCAGCAGCTTAGCGGGGCGGAACACTGAAGCTTTCTTT. This encodes CASSLAGRNTEAFF.

This clone showed up just once. J is TRBJ2-1 and V is TRBV27; TRBD1 matches 9 bases. Germline values: CDR1 MNHEY, CDR2 SMNVEV (reference sequence). The CDR3 spans 16 residues. Germline trimming cut 4 bases from V and 8 bases from J; bases unmatched to any gene: 12. The DNA of the CDR3 is TGTGCCAGCAGTTCCCCTCTTAGGACAGGGGATGATGAGCAGTTCTTC. This codes for CASSSPLRTGDDEQFF.

The chain employs TRBV11-2 and TRBJ2-1, with D unresolved. Germline CDR1 and CDR2: SGHAT and FQNNGV. V lost 6 bases to trimming and J lost 9 bases, with 9 bases between them. The CDR3 totals 11 residues. The CDR3 DNA follows: TGTGCCAGCAGTCTTACGCGTGAGCAGTTCTTC. Translation gives CASSLTREQFF.

V usage is TRBV4-1 and J usage is TRBJ1-1, with TRBD1 identical over 7 bases. J was trimmed by 1 base and V by 2 bases; bases with no gene match: 4. Germline values: CDR1 MGHRA, CDR2 YSYEKL. The CDR3 contains 15 residues. The CDR3 loop reads CASSQPRTGNTEAFF. The CDR3 nucleotides read TGCGCCAGCAGCCAACCCCGGACAGGGAACACTGAAGCTTTCTTT.

The V gene is TRBV29-1, the J gene TRBJ1-5; D gene uncertain. Trimming took off 2 bases at V and 0 bases at J, with 14 bases between the two ends. The CDR3 has 16 amino acids. Germline CDR1 reads SQVTM; CDR2 reads ANQGSEA. The CDR3 protein is CSVELEGWDSNQPQHF. CDR3 DNA: TGCAGCGTTGAATTGGAGGGCTGGGATAGCAATCAGCCCCAGCATTTT.

The rearrangement joins TRBV6-5 to TRBJ1-1; 7 bases map to TRBD1. Trimming removed 5 bases from V and 3 bases from J; junction bases left unmatched: 0. This CDR3 region has 12 residues. The germline CDR1 and CDR2 sequences are MNHEY and SVGAGI. The CDR3 protein is CASSQGDTEAFF. CDR3 coding DNA: TGTGCCAGCAGTCAGGGGGACACTGAAGCTTTCTTT.